Following are 14 T cell receptor beta chains from one sample sequenced in a study of STAT5B mutations in CD4+ large granular lymphocyte leukemia. Here immunoSEQ multiplex PCR was the method, and the copy in TCRdb shows in-frame clones only, minus some. This sample has more than 25,000 clones; roughly 79% occur once, and the top ten carry more than 0.25%. What was sequenced was CD4+ T cells from blood buffy coats. These receptors came from a human donor in good health.

The table lists this clone with a few counts. The chain has TRBV2 and TRBJ1-1, with a tentative D call TRBD1 (5 bases). The V gene lost 4 bases and the J gene lost 3 bases, with 15 bases spanning the gap. This CDR3 comprises 15 residues. Per germline, CDR1 SNHLY and CDR2 FYNNEI. This CDR3 reads CASSGSSGSDTEAFF. CDR3 nucleotide sequence: TGTGCCAGCAGTGGTTCCTCAGGGTCCGACACTGAAGCTTTCTTT.

The rearrangement joins TRBV19 to TRBJ2-7, with 7 positions matching TRBD1. CDR3 size: 15 residues. Losses at the gene ends were 3 bases for V and 4 bases for J; bases not matched to a gene: 9. Germline lookup yields CDR1 LNHDA and CDR2 SQIVND (reference sequence). The CDR3, as DNA: TGTGCCAGTAGTATCGACGCAGGGGGATCTTACGAGCAGTACGTC. Its protein is CASSIDAGGSYEQYV.

The J gene is TRBJ2-7, the V gene TRBV6-4; the match to TRBD1 covers 9 bases. The J segment lost 6 bases and the V segment lost 6 bases, leaving 15 bases of the junction unmatched. The CDR3 spans 16 residues. Germline V gene data show CDR1 as MRHNA and CDR2 as SNTAGT. This CDR3 reads CASSAPRDRVECEQYV. The DNA for the CDR3 is TGTGCCAGCAGCGCCCCCCGGGACAGGGTCGAATGCGAGCAGTACGTC.

This chain connects TRBV11-2 to TRBJ2-3, with D hard to call. This CDR3 has 11 residues. Germline assignment: CDR1 SGHAT and CDR2 FQNNGV. Deletions cut 5 bases from V and 10 bases from J, with 10 bases between. The CDR3 loop is CASSPGRAQYF. CDR3 sequence (DNA): TGTGCCAGCAGCCCAGGACGTGCGCAGTATTTT.

This chain joins TRBV5-1 and TRBJ1-4; D is possibly TRBD1 (5 bases). Germline V gives CDR1 SGHRS, CDR2 YFSETQ. The CDR3 spans 14 residues. Trimming took off 1 base at V and 8 bases at J, with 12 bases between the two ends. DNA for the CDR3: TGCGCCAGCAGCTTGACGGGGACGGGAGAAAAACTGTTTTTT. This sequence encodes CASSLTGTGEKLFF.

This chain connects TRBV7-9 to TRBJ2-4; TRBD1 matches 8 bases. Germline values: CDR1 SEHNR, CDR2 FQNEAQ (reference sequence). The trim removed 5 bases at V and 9 bases at J, leaving 3 bases unmatched. The CDR3 covers 12 residues. The CDR3 is CASSPDRGIQYF. The DNA for the CDR3 is TGTGCCAGCAGCCCCGACAGGGGCATTCAGTACTTC. Drawing the rest from reference TRBV7-9 and TRBJ2-4, the complete variable domain is DTGVSQNPRHKITKRGQNVTFRCDPISEHNRLYWYRQTLGQGPEFLTYFQNEAQLEKSRLLSDRFSAERPKGSFSTLEIQRTEQGDSAMYLCASSPDRGIQYFGAGTRLSVL.

The genes are TRBV6-1 and TRBJ1-2, with 9 bases identical to TRBD1. This CDR3 has 14 residues. Germline CDR1 and CDR2: MNHNS and SASEGT. The V and J ends lost 6 bases and 9 bases, in that order; junction bases with no gene match: 11. The CDR3 DNA is TGTGCCAGCAGGGGGACAGGGATCGAATATAGCTACACCTTC. Translation gives CASRGTGIEYSYTF.

In its sample, this clone was seen a few times. CDR3 region: CASSLWGTANTGELFF. The CDR3 DNA follows: TGTGCCAGCAGCTTGTGGGGGACAGCGAACACCGGGGAGCTGTTTTTT. The V and J genes are TRBV5-6 and TRBJ2-2; 7 bases are shared with TRBD1. From germline, CDR1 is SGHDT and CDR2 YYEEEE. The V gene end was trimmed by 1 base and the J gene end by 0 bases; junction bases not matched to a gene: 3. This CDR3 contains 16 residues.

This clone was counted a few times. V is TRBV28 and J is TRBJ2-7, with 7 bases fitting TRBD2. Unmatched junction bases numbered 4, after V lost 5 bases and J lost 0 bases. This CDR3 spans 14 amino acids. In germline, CDR1 is MDHEN, CDR2 SYDVKM. This CDR3 is CASSPSGGSYEQYV. The CDR3 DNA is TGTGCCAGCAGTCCATCGGGGGGCTCCTACGAGCAGTACGTC.

The rearrangement uses TRBV12-5 and TRBJ2-7, with TRBD2 matching 9 bases. V trimming: 4 bases; J trimming: 0 bases; junction bases outside the gene matches: 10. Germline V CDR1 and CDR2: LGHNT, FRNRAP. The CDR3 has 17 amino acids. CDR3 DNA sequence: TGTGCTAGTGGTTGGGCCGGGAGCGGGGGGAGCTCCTACGAGCAGTACGTC. It translates to CASGWAGSGGSSYEQYV.

This chain connects TRBV19 to TRBJ1-5; the match to TRBD1 covers 8 bases. V was clipped by 3 bases and J by 0 bases; unmatched bases: 7. Germline CDR1 and CDR2: LNHDA and SQIVND (reference sequence). There are 17 residues in the CDR3. This CDR3 reads CASSILWTGISNQPQHF. The CDR3 DNA follows: TGTGCCAGTAGTATCCTCTGGACAGGGATTAGCAATCAGCCCCAGCATTTT.

This clone showed up just a few times. The chain recombines TRBV4-2 with TRBJ1-2; D is perhaps TRBD1 (5 bases). Germline CDR1 LGHNA, CDR2 YNFKEQ. Trimming took off 0 bases at V and 7 bases at J, with 12 bases between the two ends. This CDR3 contains 14 residues. As DNA, the CDR3 is TGTGCCAGCAGCCAAGACGAAGGGGCAGGTGGCTACACCTTC. Amino acid sequence: CASSQDEGAGGYTF.

This clone was counted only a few times. The chain joins TRBV4-3 to TRBJ2-3; the D is unclear. V lost 4 bases and J 5 bases, leaving 10 bases between the germline ends. This CDR3 is built from 13 residues. Germline V gives CDR1 LGHNA, CDR2 YSLEER. In DNA, the CDR3 is TGCGCCAGCAGCCCCACGACCCAAGATACGCAGTATTTT. Residues: CASSPTTQDTQYF.

The table lists this clone with a count of one. The chain is built from TRBV19 and TRBJ1-1, with 9 bases aligning to TRBD1. The V gene end was trimmed by 5 bases and the J gene end by 3 bases; junction bases not matched to a gene: 7. Germline assignment: CDR1 LNHDA and CDR2 SQIVND (reference sequence). The CDR3 length is 15 residues. The CDR3 here is CASSFNRGRDTEAFF. The CDR3 DNA reads TGTGCCAGTAGTTTTAACAGGGGGCGAGACACTGAAGCTTTCTTT.